Listed below are T cell receptor beta chains from one sample, sequenced in a study of CD4 T cells in relation to SARS-CoV-2 and coronaviruses. The repertoire was sequenced with immunoSEQ multiplex PCR; TCRdb's copy has only in-frame clones and lacks some. This table has 68,000 or so clones, just over 90% appearing once. The source material was naive CD4+ T cells from PBMCs. These receptors came from a human donor in good health. The CDR3 runs from the conserved cysteine through the conserved F or W. A D gene is named only where the DNA matches it firmly. Only part of the rows carry a size: once, few, many, or a class if the clone is expanded.

j_gene	d_gene	abundance	v_gene	CDR3nt	CDR3aa
TRBJ1-2	.	.	TRBV19	TGTGCCAGTAGTATTCGCCGTAGTGTAAACTATGGCTACACCTTC	CASSIRRSVNYGYTF
TRBJ2-1	.	.	TRBV5-1	TGCGCCAGCAGGGAGACAGGACGATCCTACAATGAGCAGTTCTTC	CASRETGRSYNEQFF
TRBJ1-2	.	once	TRBV3-1/TRBV3-2	TGTGCCAGCAGCTCGTTACTTGGGGGAAATGGCTACACCTTC	CASSSLLGGNGYTF
TRBJ1-3	.	.	TRBV7-8	TGTGCCAGCAGTCCCCGGACTTGGAGCTCTGGAAACACCATATATTTT	CASSPRTWSSGNTIYF
TRBJ1-5	.	.	TRBV3-1/TRBV3-2	TGTGCCAGCAGCCAACGAGGGGTCAATCAGCCCCAGCATTTT	CASSQRGVNQPQHF
TRBJ2-3	.	.	TRBV24-1	TGTGCCACCAGTGAATCGGATAGCACAGATACGCAGTATTTT	CATSESDSTDTQYF
TRBJ2-1	TRBD1	.	TRBV29-1	TGCAGCGGCAAGGACAGGCCGAAAAGCTCCTACAATGAGCAGTTCTTC	CSGKDRPKSSYNEQFF
TRBJ2-5	TRBD2	.	TRBV9	TGTGCCAGCAGCGGACTAGCGGGACAAAAAGAGACCCAGTACTTC	CASSGLAGQKETQYF
TRBJ2-5	.	.	TRBV19	TGTGCCAGTAGTAGGTGGAGGGGCGACCAAGAGACCCAGTACTTC	CASSRWRGDQETQYF
TRBJ1-2	.	.	TRBV2	TGTGCCAGCAGAACAGTTAACTATGGCTACACCTTC	CASRTVNYGYTF
TRBJ1-5	TRBD1	.	TRBV10-3	TGTGCCATCAGTAAATCGGGACAGGGCGATCAGCCCCAGCATTTT	CAISKSGQGDQPQHF
TRBJ1-1	TRBD1	.	TRBV5-6	TGTGCCAGCAGCCGAAACAGGGGCTGGGGTGAAGCTTTCTTT	CASSRNRGWGEAFF
TRBJ1-2	TRBD1	.	TRBV27	TGTGCCAGCAGTTTCACAAGGGGACAGGGAGGCTATGGCTACACCTTC	CASSFTRGQGGYGYTF
TRBJ2-3	.	.	TRBV7-3	TGTGCCAGCAGCTTCGGACCCTTCACAGATACGCAGTATTTT	CASSFGPFTDTQYF
TRBJ1-2	.	.	TRBV28	TGTGCCAGCAGCCGGGCGGGGATCGGGGGCTACACCTTC	CASSRAGIGGYTF
TRBJ2-5	.	.	TRBV5-4	TGTGCCAGCAGCTTGCTTGAGGGGAAAGAGACCCAGTACTTC	CASSLLEGKETQYF
TRBJ2-3	.	.	TRBV28	TGTGCCAGCATGACCCCGGGAGTCCGTACGCAGTATTTT	CASMTPGVRTQYF
TRBJ1-4	TRBD1	once	TRBV7-9	TGTGCCAGCAGCTCACAGGGGGTTAGTGAAAAACTGTTTTTT	CASSSQGVSEKLFF
TRBJ2-5	.	.	TRBV30	TGTGCCTGGAGTGGAGGGAACCAAGAGACCCAGTACTTC	CAWSGGNQETQYF
TRBJ2-3	TRBD1	.	TRBV5-1	TGCGCCAGCAGCCCAGGACAGGGGAAGTTCCCAGATACGCAGTATTTT	CASSPGQGKFPDTQYF
TRBJ1-5	.	.	TRBV1	TGCACCAGCAGCCCCCGGGGGGAGCCTAGCTTTATGCATCAGCCCCAGCATTTT	CTSSPRGEPSFMHQPQHF
TRBJ1-4	.	.	TRBV5-4	TGTGCCAGCAGCTTGCCATCCGGGGGGGTTGAAAAACTGTTTTTT	CASSLPSGGVEKLFF
TRBJ2-7	.	.	TRBV25-1	TGTGCCAGCAGTGAACCCGGGACGGACGGCTACGAGCAGTACTTC	CASSEPGTDGYEQYF
TRBJ2-3	.	.	TRBV5-6	TGTGCCAGCAGCCTCACAGATACGCAGTATTTT	CASSLTDTQYF
TRBJ2-2	TRBD1	.	TRBV5-1	TGCGCCAGCAGCTTATCACAGGGGCCCGGGGAGCTGTTTTTT	CASSLSQGPGELFF
TRBJ2-3	.	.	TRBV19	TGTGCCAGTAGTATAGCGGATACGCAGTATTTT	CASSIADTQYF
TRBJ2-1	.	.	TRBV7-3	TGTGCCAGCAGCCCAGATCGGGGGCCCAATGAGCAGTTCTTC	CASSPDRGPNEQFF
TRBJ2-3	TRBD2	.	TRBV7-3	TGTGCCAGCAGCTTGACTAGCGGGGCTGATACGCAGTATTTT	CASSLTSGADTQYF
TRBJ2-5	TRBD1	once	TRBV18	TGTGCCAGCTCACCCGGGACAGGGGTGCAAGAGACCCAGTACTTC	CASSPGTGVQETQYF
TRBJ2-5	.	.	TRBV7-9	TGTGCCAGCAGCTTTCAAGAGACCCAGTACTTC	CASSFQETQYF
TRBJ2-6	.	.	TRBV19	TGTGCCAGTAGTATGAGGCAGACCGGGGCCAACGTCCTGACTTTC	CASSMRQTGANVLTF
TRBJ2-7	.	.	TRBV19	TGTGCCAGTAGTAATGGGGCAGCCTACGAGCAGTACTTC	CASSNGAAYEQYF
TRBJ2-5	TRBD2	.	TRBV2	TGTGCCAGCACTGGGAGCGGGGGGGCACAAGAGACCCAGTACTTC	CASTGSGGAQETQYF
TRBJ2-1	.	.	TRBV11-3	TGTGCCAGCAGCATGGGAGGGGGCAGAGAGCAGTTCTTC	CASSMGGGREQFF
TRBJ2-2	TRBD1	.	TRBV5-1	TGCGCCAGCAGCTCGGTTTTGACAGGGTCTAACACCGGGGAGCTGTTTTTT	CASSSVLTGSNTGELFF
TRBJ2-4	.	.	TRBV2	TGTGCCAGCAGTCCCTCAGTGGCGGACATTCAGTACTTC	CASSPSVADIQYF
TRBJ2-2	.	.	TRBV6-5	TGTGCCAGCAGGGACAGAGTGAACACCGGGGAGCTGTTTTTT	CASRDRVNTGELFF
TRBJ2-7	TRBD2	.	TRBV5-1	TGCGCCAGCAGCTTGGTGGTAGCGGGGAGCTACGAGCAGTACTTC	CASSLVVAGSYEQYF
TRBJ2-6	.	.	TRBV6-1	TGTGCCAGCAGTGAACCAGGGTTCGGGGCCAACGTCCTGACTTTC	CASSEPGFGANVLTF
TRBJ1-1	TRBD1	.	TRBV10-2	TGCGCCAGCAGTGTAGCAAAACCTAGGACAGGTGGGGCTTTCTTT	CASSVAKPRTGGAFF
TRBJ1-1	.	.	TRBV7-8	TGTGCCAGCAGCCTCTCCGGGCACACTGAAGCTTTCTTT	CASSLSGHTEAFF
TRBJ1-2	.	.	TRBV28	TGTGCCAGCAGTTCCCCCGCCGGCGATGGCTACACCTTC	CASSSPAGDGYTF
TRBJ2-5	TRBD1	.	TRBV23-1	TGCGCCAGCAGTCAGCCGGACAGGGGCTTTGGGCAAGAGACCCAGTACTTC	CASSQPDRGFGQETQYF
TRBJ2-7	TRBD1	.	TRBV5-1	TGCGCCAGCAGACGGACAGGGCTTAGAACCTACGAGCAGTACTTC	CASRRTGLRTYEQYF
TRBJ2-2	TRBD2	once	TRBV27	TGTGCCAGCGGGGGACTAGCGGGAGGCACCGGGGAGCTGTTTTTT	CASGGLAGGTGELFF
TRBJ1-2	.	.	TRBV10-3	TGTGCCATCAGTGAGTCGGGAAATAACTATGGCTACACCTTC	CAISESGNNYGYTF
TRBJ2-7	TRBD2	.	TRBV3-1/TRBV3-2	TGTGCCAGCAGCCCTCTAGCGGGGGGCTCTTACGAGCAGTACTTC	CASSPLAGGSYEQYF
TRBJ2-7	TRBD1	.	TRBV19	TGTGCCAGTATGGGGGACAGGGTTGGACTGTACTTC	CASMGDRVGLYF
TRBJ1-5	.	.	TRBV2	TGTGCCAGCAGTGATGGCGGTCAGCCCCAGCATTTT	CASSDGGQPQHF
TRBJ2-2	TRBD2	.	TRBV5-4	TGTGCCAGCAGCAGAGTAGCGGGAAAGAACACCGGGGAGCTGTTTTTT	CASSRVAGKNTGELFF
TRBJ1-5	.	.	TRBV2	TGTGCCAGCAGTGACACAGGGCGGTATCAGCCCCAGCATTTT	CASSDTGRYQPQHF
TRBJ1-1	.	once	TRBV30	TGTGCCTGGAGTGTACAGTCAGGCGGCACTGAAGCTTTCTTT	CAWSVQSGGTEAFF
TRBJ2-6	.	once	TRBV9	TGTGCCAGCAGCGTAGTAGGAAGGAGGTCTGGGGCCAACGTCCTGACTTTC	CASSVVGRRSGANVLTF
TRBJ2-7	.	.	TRBV24-1	TGTGCCACCAGTGATTTGAGCGCGGGCCACGAGCAGTACTTC	CATSDLSAGHEQYF